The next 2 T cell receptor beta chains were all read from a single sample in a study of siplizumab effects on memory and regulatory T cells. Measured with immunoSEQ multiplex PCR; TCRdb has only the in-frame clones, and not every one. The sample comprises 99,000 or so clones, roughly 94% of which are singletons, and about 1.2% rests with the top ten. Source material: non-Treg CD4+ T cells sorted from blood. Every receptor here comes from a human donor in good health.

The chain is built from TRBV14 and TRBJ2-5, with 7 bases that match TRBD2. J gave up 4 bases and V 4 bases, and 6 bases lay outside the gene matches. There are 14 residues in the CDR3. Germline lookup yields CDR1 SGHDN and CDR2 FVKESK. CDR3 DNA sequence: TGTGCCAGCAGCCGGACTAGTAGGCTAGAGACCCAGTACTTC. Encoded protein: CASSRTSRLETQYF. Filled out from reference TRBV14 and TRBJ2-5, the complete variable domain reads EAGVTQFPSHSVIEKGQTVTLRCDPISGHDNLYWYRRVMGKEIKFLLHFVKESKQDESGMPNNRFLAERTGGTYSTLKVQPAELEDSGVYFCASSRTSRLETQYFGPGTRLLVL.

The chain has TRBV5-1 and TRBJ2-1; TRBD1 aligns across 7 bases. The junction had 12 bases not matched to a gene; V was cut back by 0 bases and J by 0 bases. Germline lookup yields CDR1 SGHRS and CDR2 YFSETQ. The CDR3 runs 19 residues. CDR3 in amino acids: CASSLARDRSLSSYNEQFF. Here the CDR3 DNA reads TGCGCCAGCAGCTTGGCTCGGGACAGAAGTCTCAGCTCCTACAATGAGCAGTTCTTC.